Presented here are 31 T cell receptor beta chains from one specimen sequenced in a study of beta chain features in type 1 diabetes. Sequenced material consisted of expressed TCRB transcripts (all of the isolated RNA was reverse transcribed). Using immunoSEQ multiplex PCR, the repertoire was profiled, and TCRdb retains in-frame clones only, with some absent. Of about 650,000 clones listed, roughly 12% are singletons. Study-level findings and limits: Moderate yet significant TCRB CDR3 shortening was seen in Type 1 diabetes patients in all four CD4+ subsets.

For these TCRs, the target antigens are not known. The sequenced material came from naive CD4+ T cells from blood. The receptor set was obtained from a man aged 30-40 years with type 1 diabetes.

The gene calls are TRBV7-2 and TRBJ1-2, with 7 positions matching TRBD1. The germline gives CDR1 SGHTA, CDR2 FQGNSA. CDR3 length: 13 amino acids. Trimming removed 4 bases from V and 4 bases from J; junction bases left unmatched: 3. The CDR3 loop is CASSSGTAYGYTF. The DNA for the CDR3 is TGTGCCAGCAGCTCCGGGACAGCCTATGGCTACACCTTC.

The rearrangement joins TRBV18 to TRBJ1-2; 9 positions match TRBD1. Germline V gene sequence: CDR1 KGHSH, CDR2 LQKENI. The CDR3 loop spans 15 amino acids. The V and J ends lost 2 bases and 3 bases, in that order; junction bases with no gene match: 4. The CDR3 loop is CASSPNRGPDYGYTF. CDR3 nucleotide sequence: TGTGCCAGCTCACCAAACAGGGGGCCCGACTATGGCTACACCTTC.

The chain combines TRBV7-2 with TRBJ1-5; no firm D call. In germline, CDR1 is SGHTA, CDR2 FQGNSA. V was trimmed by 2 bases and J by 3 bases, leaving 8 bases between them. This CDR3 region has 14 residues. Written as DNA, the CDR3 is TGTGCCAGCAGCTTATGGGGAAACAATCAGCCCCAGCATTTT. It yields the protein CASSLWGNNQPQHF.

The chain employs TRBV19 and TRBJ1-5; D is unclear. CDR1 is LNHDA and CDR2 is SQIVND in the germline V gene (reference sequence). Trimming pared 6 bases from V and 7 bases from J, leaving 10 bases between. There are 12 residues in the CDR3. CDR3 bases: TGTGCCAGTAGGAACAGAAGACAGCCCCAGCATTTT. Protein sequence: CASRNRRQPQHF.

The chain uses TRBV11-2 and TRBJ2-5; 7 bases fit TRBD2. Germline loops: CDR1 SGHAT, CDR2 FQNNGV. The V gene end was trimmed by 7 bases and the J gene end by 5 bases; junction bases not matched to a gene: 7. This CDR3 is built from 13 residues. The CDR3 region is CASTPGGWETQYF. CDR3 bases: TGTGCCAGCACCCCGGGGGGTTGGGAGACCCAGTACTTC. The variable domain in full, with the rest retrieved from reference TRBV11-2 and TRBJ2-5, is EAGVAQSPRYKIIEKRQSVAFWCNPISGHATLYWYQQILGQGPKLLIQFQNNGVVDDSQLPKDRFSAERLKGVDSTLKIQPAKLEDSAVYLCASTPGGWETQYFGPGTRLLVL.

V and J are TRBV25-1 and TRBJ1-2, with D possibly being TRBD1 (6 bases). The CDR3 has 16 residues. V was clipped by 5 bases and J by 3 bases, with 19 bases between them. Germline CDR1 and CDR2: MGHDK and SYGVNS. The DNA of the CDR3 is TGTGCCAGCAGTCCCGCCTCCAGGGGAGGCGACTATGGCTACACCTTC. Protein: CASSPASRGGDYGYTF.

The J gene is TRBJ2-6, the V gene TRBV7-2; TRBD2 is a possible D gene (6 bases). This CDR3 has 18 amino acids. Per germline, CDR1 SGHTA and CDR2 FQGNSA. V was trimmed by 1 base and J by 0 bases, leaving 13 bases between them. The CDR3 here is CASSLGRVGRSGANVLTF. The CDR3, as DNA: TGTGCCAGCAGCTTAGGGAGGGTTGGGCGCTCTGGGGCCAACGTCCTGACTTTC.

CDR3 residues: CASSPAGSTDTQYF. The DNA for the CDR3 is TGTGCCAGCAGTCCCGCCGGGAGCACAGATACGCAGTATTTT. The chain recombines TRBV13 with TRBJ2-3; D remains unclear. Trimming removed 6 bases at V and 0 bases at J, with 10 bases between. The CDR3 consists of 14 residues. Germline loops: CDR1 PRHDT, CDR2 FYEKMQ (reference sequence).

In this sample, this clone turned up a few times. The chain uses TRBV11-2 and TRBJ2-1; D is possibly TRBD1 or TRBD2 (5 bases each). Per germline, CDR1 SGHAT and CDR2 FQNNGV. The CDR3 has 16 residues. V lost 0 bases, J lost 9 bases, and 18 bases lay in between. The CDR3 region has the DNA TGTGCCAGCAGCTTAGATCTATGGGGAGCAAGGGGTGAGCAGTTCTTC. It encodes CASSLDLWGARGEQFF.

This clone was counted a few times. The rearrangement uses TRBV5-6 and TRBJ2-1; TRBD1 is a possible D gene (5 bases). V lost 2 bases and J 1 base, leaving 7 bases between the germline ends. Germline V gene sequence: CDR1 SGHDT, CDR2 YYEEEE. CDR3 size: 14 residues. The CDR3 coding sequence is TGTGCCAGCAGCTTCCAGGGTTCCTACAATGAGCAGTTCTTC. Its protein is CASSFQGSYNEQFF.

This clone has a handful of counts. The rearrangement joins TRBV16 to TRBJ1-1; the D gene is possibly TRBD1 (5 bases). V lost 5 bases and J lost 1, with 11 bases in between. Germline CDR1 and CDR2: KGHSY and FQNENV. The CDR3 totals 14 residues. CDR3 DNA sequence: TGTGCCAGCAGCAGGGACGGGAGGAACACTGAAGCTTTCTTT. Amino acids: CASSRDGRNTEAFF.

This clone turned up a few times. This chain connects TRBV25-1 to TRBJ2-1, with 9 bases that match TRBD2. Germline CDR1 is MGHDK and CDR2 is SYGVNS. V lost 3 bases and J lost 5; bases outside the gene matches: 8. The CDR3 consists of 16 residues. For the CDR3, the DNA is TGTGCCAGCAGTGATTTAGCGGGGGCCGAAGACAATGAGCAGTTCTTC. Protein product: CASSDLAGAEDNEQFF.

This clone has more than one count but fewer than ten. The rearrangement joins TRBV7-9 to TRBJ1-5; D is possibly TRBD1 (5 bases). Between the trimmed V and J ends, which lost 0 bases and 4 bases, there was a span of 16 bases. The CDR3 runs 17 residues. Germline values: CDR1 SEHNR, CDR2 FQNEAQ (reference sequence). Here the CDR3 reads CASSLALGLLGNQPQHF. As DNA, the CDR3 is TGTGCCAGCAGCTTAGCCTTGGGGCTGCTGGGGAATCAGCCCCAGCATTTT.

Only a few counts were recorded for this clone. This rearrangement joins TRBV6-5 to TRBJ2-2; TRBD2 agrees at 7 bases. The CDR3 sequence is 15 residues long. Germline V gives CDR1 MNHEY, CDR2 SVGAGI. Trimming took 6 bases from V and 3 from J; bases not matched to a gene: 7. CDR3: CASRPGGGYTGELFF. The CDR3 DNA reads TGTGCCAGCAGGCCTGGCGGGGGATACACCGGGGAGCTGTTTTTT.

This clone appeared a few times. This rearrangement joins TRBV2 to TRBJ1-4, with a possible D match to TRBD1 (5 bases). The CDR3 consists of 13 residues. Germline CDR1 and CDR2: SNHLY and FYNNEI. The V and J ends lost 10 bases and 7 bases respectively, with 16 bases between them. The CDR3 nucleotides read TGTGCCACCGGCCGGGACGGTAGTGAAAAACTGTTTTTT. Its protein is CATGRDGSEKLFF.

The V call is TRBV4-2, the J call TRBJ2-7, with D perhaps TRBD1 (5 bases). V lost 3 bases and J lost 4, with 22 bases in between. In germline, CDR1 is LGHNA, CDR2 YNFKEQ. The CDR3 is 17 residues long. In DNA form, the CDR3 reads TGTGCCAGCAGCCACCGCCATACAGGATCCAAGAATTACGAGCAGTACTTC. Amino acids: CASSHRHTGSKNYEQYF.

This clone was recorded a few times. This chain uses TRBV12-5 with TRBJ1-1; 11 bases agree with TRBD1. CDR1 is LGHNT, CDR2 FRNRAP, per germline. J lost 11 bases, V lost 5 bases, and 19 bases had no gene match. The CDR3 has 17 residues. The CDR3 reads CASGISLLSGQGAAAFF. CDR3 sequence (DNA): TGTGCTAGTGGTATCTCGCTACTATCTGGACAGGGGGCGGCGGCTTTCTTT.

This clone was seen a handful of times. The chain employs TRBV14 and TRBJ1-3; a possible D gene is TRBD1 (6 bases). This CDR3 spans 16 amino acids. V lost 1 base to trimming and J lost 5 bases, with 15 bases between them. Germline lookup yields CDR1 SGHDN and CDR2 FVKESK. The CDR3 is CASSQVVWDTRNTIYF. CDR3 nucleotides: TGTGCCAGCAGCCAAGTGGTGTGGGACACCCGAAACACCATATATTTT.

The sample holds a few counts of this clone. Here the CDR3 reads CASSMAGGGNEQFF. CDR3 sequence (DNA): TGTGCCAGTAGTATGGCCGGGGGCGGAAATGAGCAGTTCTTC. The chain links TRBV19 to TRBJ2-1; tentatively, D is TRBD1 or TRBD2 (6 bases each). The V gene lost 3 bases and the J gene lost 7 bases, with 13 bases spanning the gap. Per the germline V gene, CDR1 is LNHDA and CDR2 is SQIVND (reference sequence). This CDR3 spans 14 amino acids.

There are a few counts of this clone. V usage is TRBV28 and J usage is TRBJ2-7; D is perhaps TRBD2 (7 bases). The CDR3 consists of 15 residues. V shed 8 bases and J shed 4 bases, with 21 bases lying between them. Looked up from germline, CDR1 is MDHEN and CDR2 is SYDVKM. The CDR3 spells CASGSVEAGAYEQYF. The CDR3 DNA follows: TGTGCCAGCGGGTCGGTGGAGGCGGGGGCATACGAGCAGTACTTC.

The chain couples TRBV11-3 to TRBJ1-2, with no clear D. Trimming shortened V by 6 bases and J by 3 bases, and 8 bases separated the two germline ends. CDR3 length equals 12 residues. Germline V CDR1 and CDR2: SGHNT, YENEEA. The CDR3 sequence is CASRGQDYGYTF. CDR3 nucleotides: TGTGCCAGCAGGGGCCAGGACTATGGCTACACCTTC.

Only a few counts were recorded for this clone. The chain employs TRBV7-2 and TRBJ1-4, with TRBD1 as a possible D gene (5 bases). V was pared by 5 bases and J by 1 base, with 8 bases between. Germline V gene lookup returns CDR1 SGHTA and CDR2 FQGNSA. The CDR3 extends over 14 amino acids. The CDR3 region has the DNA TGTGCCAGCAGCAGCAGGGTAACTAATGAAAAACTGTTTTTT. Translated: CASSSRVTNEKLFF.

This clone was counted a few times. CDR3 bases: TGCGCCAGCAGCTTCAGGACAGGTGCCGGGGAGCTGTTTTTT. Protein sequence: CASSFRTGAGELFF. The gene calls are TRBV5-1 and TRBJ2-2, with TRBD1 identical over 7 bases. Germline loops: CDR1 SGHRS, CDR2 YFSETQ. Trimming took 2 bases from V and 6 from J; bases not matched to a gene: 4. The CDR3 sequence is 14 residues long.

This chain joins TRBV9 and TRBJ1-6; 9 bases are a match to TRBD1. Losses at the gene ends were 0 bases for V and 8 bases for J; bases not matched to a gene: 3. This CDR3 contains 15 residues. Germline CDR1 SGDLS, CDR2 YYNGEE. CDR3 DNA sequence: TGTGCCAGCAGCGTAGAAGGGACAGGGTATTCACCCCTCCACTTT. Translation gives CASSVEGTGYSPLHF.

J is TRBJ2-5 and V is TRBV10-3; the D gene is possibly TRBD1 (6 bases). The germline CDR1 and CDR2 sequences are ENHRY and SYGVKD. The CDR3 totals 12 residues. Trimming shortened V by 4 bases and J by 10 bases, and 13 bases separated the two germline ends. CDR3 in DNA: TGTGCCATCAGTGCCCGAGAGGGGGTCCAGTACTTC. Translated, it gives CAISAREGVQYF.

This clone was counted between two and nine times. V gene TRBV6-6 combines with J gene TRBJ1-5; D unclear. Germline V gives CDR1 MNHNY, CDR2 SVGAGI (reference sequence). This CDR3 is built from 12 residues. With 8 bases removed from V and 7 bases from J, the gap between germline ends came to 12 bases. CDR3 sequence: CASRFVTQPQHF. The CDR3 DNA sequence: TGTGCCAGCCGATTTGTGACACAGCCCCAGCATTTT.

This clone appeared a few times. This chain uses TRBV25-1 with TRBJ2-3; a possible D gene is TRBD2 (5 bases). This CDR3 spans 14 amino acids. Deletions cut 2 bases from V and 2 bases from J, with 8 bases between. Germline V gives CDR1 MGHDK, CDR2 SYGVNS. The CDR3 bases are TGTGCCAGCAGTGAAACGGGGAACACAGATACGCAGTATTTT. Translation: CASSETGNTDTQYF.

The chain combines TRBV19 with TRBJ2-7; D possibly corresponds to TRBD1 (6 bases). Deletions cut 4 bases from V and 4 bases from J, with 17 bases between. The CDR3 runs to 15 residues. Germline lookup yields CDR1 LNHDA and CDR2 SQIVND (reference sequence). The DNA of the CDR3 is TGTGCCAGTAGTACTTCCACAGGGCCCATTTACGAGCAGTACTTC. Translating gives CASSTSTGPIYEQYF. Drawing the rest from reference TRBV19 and TRBJ2-7, the complete variable domain is DGGITQSPKYLFRKEGQNVTLSCEQNLNHDAMYWYRQDPGQGLRLIYYSQIVNDFQKGDIAEGYSVSREKKESFPLTVTSAQKNPTAFYLCASSTSTGPIYEQYFGPGTRLTVT.

J is TRBJ1-5 and V is TRBV30; a possible D gene is TRBD1 (5 bases). Germline CDR1 is GTSNPN and CDR2 is SVGIG (reference sequence). The CDR3 length is 13 residues. Trimming removed 2 bases at V and 7 bases at J, with 12 bases between. CDR3 sequence: CAWSQGEEQPQHF. CDR3 DNA sequence: TGTGCCTGGAGTCAAGGGGAGGAGCAGCCCCAGCATTTT.

The table lists this clone with a few counts. This chain connects TRBV28 to TRBJ2-1; D ambiguous. Trimming removed 5 bases from V and 1 base from J, with 12 bases in between. The CDR3 is 15 residues long. Germline V CDR1 and CDR2: MDHEN, SYDVKM. The CDR3 DNA follows: TGTGCCAGCAGTAAAAGGGCGAGGTCCTACAATGAGCAGTTCTTC. It specifies CASSKRARSYNEQFF.

This clone came up a few times. This chain joins TRBV6-5 and TRBJ1-6, with a weak D call TRBD1 (6 bases). Germline CDR1 is MNHEY and CDR2 is SVGAGI. V lost 6 bases and J 8 bases, leaving 14 bases between the germline ends. The CDR3 spans 14 residues. The CDR3 reads CASRTLNRDSPLHF. The CDR3 bases are TGTGCCAGCAGAACCTTGAACAGGGATTCACCCCTCCACTTT.